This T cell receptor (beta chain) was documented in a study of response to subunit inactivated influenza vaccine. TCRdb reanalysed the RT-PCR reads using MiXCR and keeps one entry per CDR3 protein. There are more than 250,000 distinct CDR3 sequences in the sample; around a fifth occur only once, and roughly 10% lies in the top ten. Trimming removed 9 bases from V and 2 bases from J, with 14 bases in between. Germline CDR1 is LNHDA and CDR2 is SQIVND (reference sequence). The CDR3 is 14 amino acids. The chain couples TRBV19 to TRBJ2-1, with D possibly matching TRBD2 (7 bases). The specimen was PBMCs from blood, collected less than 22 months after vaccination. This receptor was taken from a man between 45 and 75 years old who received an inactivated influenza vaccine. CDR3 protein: CASQTGGPYNEQFF. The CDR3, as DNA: TGTGCCAGCCAGACGGGGGGCCCCTACAATGAGCAGTTCTTC.